This TCR beta chain was recovered during a study of regulatory T cells in long-lasting Graves disease. Time point defined: newly diagnosed GD, antithyroid drugs for less than 3 months. There was RNA extracted from PBMCs, and the TCR library was made from it. Trimming took 0 bases from V and 3 from J, leaving 10 bases between them. Germline values: CDR1 SGHKS, CDR2 YYEKEE (reference sequence). CDR3 length: 15 residues. Both iRepertoire HTBI primers and Arm-PCR of CDR3 regions were used to build the TCR beta libraries. MiXCR, run by TCRdb on the multiplex PCR reads, gives a single entry per CDR3 protein. The data contain 560,000 or so distinct CDR3 sequences, roughly 16% of them singletons. The same specimen was also included in a second study, on T cells in Graves' hyperthyroidism and ophthalmopathy. From that study: Participants, patients aged 18 to 65, had newly diagnosed hyperthyroidism with a duration under 2 months.

The input for sequencing was peripheral blood mononuclear cells (PBMCs), taken at new diagnosis, from a patient treated with antithyroid drugs. This chain uses TRBV5-5 with TRBJ2-1, with D hard to call. The clonotype comes from a man between 18 and 29 years old with Graves disease. The CDR3 here is CASSLVASDYNEQFF. CDR3 sequence (DNA): TGTGCCAGCAGCTTGGTGGCTTCTGACTACAATGAGCAGTTCTTC.